This T cell receptor beta chain was profiled in a study of T cell changes during pregnancy in multiple sclerosis. Method: immunoSEQ multiplex PCR; TCRdb's copy keeps in-frame clones and lacks some. Of 100,000 or so clones in the sample, about nine tenths were seen once. In germline, CDR1 is SEHNR, CDR2 FQNEAQ (reference sequence). The length of the CDR3 is 16 residues. Germline trimming cut 2 bases from V and 4 bases from J; bases unmatched to any gene: 9. The source material was peripheral blood, sampled in the second trimester of pregnancy. The chain uses TRBV7-9 and TRBJ1-1; the match to TRBD1 covers 8 bases. This clonotype originated in a female donor in good health, enrolled as a control in a pregnancy study. DNA of the CDR3: TGTGCCAGCAGCTTATTTCCAGGGGGCGCGGGCACTGAAGCTTTCTTT. As protein: CASSLFPGGAGTEAFF.